The TCR beta chain described here comes from a study of blood T cell repertoires in COVID-19. Study in general: Acute-phase and convalescent COVID-19 samples originated in the United States, Italy and Spain. T cells, B-cell-depleted T cells, or PBMCs supplied cDNA or gDNA.

Original analysis: Scientists estimated how many nucleated cells there were by amplifying reference gene primers. Assay: immunoSEQ multiplex PCR; the TCRdb copy retains only in-frame clones and omits some. V and J calls and clone size come straight from that table; D and trimming were deduced from the DNA. The sample consists of approximately 250,000 clones, around 88% of them appearing once. Germline CDR1 and CDR2: SGDLS and YYNGEE. The CDR3 is 15 residues long. Trimming shortened V by 0 bases and J by 0 bases, and 9 bases separated the two germline ends. This TCR was recovered from a woman in her 70s with COVID-19, enrolled during active disease. The chain is built from TRBV9 and TRBJ1-1; a weak D match, TRBD1 (5 bases). Sequencing was done on a sample of peripheral blood. In DNA, the CDR3 is TGTGCCAGCAGCGTAGGGGGCGGAATGAACACTGAAGCTTTCTTT. Translated, it gives CASSVGGGMNTEAFF. The full variable domain, completed using reference TRBV9 and TRBJ1-1, is DSGVTQTPKHLITATGQRVTLRCSPRSGDLSVYWYQQSLDQGLQFLIQYYNGEERAKGNILERFSAQQFPDLHSELNLSSLELGDSALYFCASSVGGGMNTEAFFGQGTRLTVV.